The T cell receptor beta chain under discussion was sequenced for a study of cytomegalovirus exposure and HLA in healthy donors. Among the roughly 120 subjects of the validation cohort, separate from the 666-subject first cohort, were the donors. Findings and limits, study-wide: Among TCR beta chains, those listed as cytomegalovirus-associated numbered about 150. Generally TCR sequences proved uncommon, though certain public TCRs appeared in numerous donors.

CDR3 size: 17 residues. CDR1 SGHNT and CDR2 YENEEA come from the germline V gene. The ends lost 1 base at V and 4 bases at J; junction bases unmatched: 10. With regard to this clone: What it recognizes is unknown.

Here immunoSEQ multiplex PCR was the method, and the copy in TCRdb shows in-frame clones only, minus some. This sample has more than 140,000 clones, with less than 90% found just once. Source material: PBMCs. This receptor was identified in a woman between 18 and 29 years old in good health and CMV-seropositive. The chain joins TRBV11-3 to TRBJ2-1, with TRBD1 matching over 7 bases. As DNA, the CDR3 is TGTGCCAGCAGCTTAGGACGACGGGACAGCCCTTACAATGAGCAGTTCTTC. Translated: CASSLGRRDSPYNEQFF.